Each of the 18 T cell receptor beta chains below was sequenced from the same sample in a study of vaccination effects on CD4 cells after COVID-19. This table comes from immunoSEQ multiplex PCR, and its TCRdb copy is limited to in-frame clones, with some not included. Of about 70,000 clones listed, 65% to 85% were seen once; the top ten hold 5% to 6%. Antigens for these TCRs are unknown. Expansion of antigen-specific CD4+ T cells with viral peptide pools was carried out by the ViraFEST assay before sequencing. Cultured cells yielded isolated CD4+ T cells after nine to ten days. Between March and December 2020, the person had a SARS-CoV-2 infection that PCR confirmed. The sequencing used CD4+ T cells from PBMCs cultured with HIV peptides, collected before COVID-19 vaccination. Regarding subset: HIV-1 Nef peptide pool negative control/reference culture. Receptor source: a human donor who had a prior SARS-CoV-2 infection.

The chain has TRBV5-4 and TRBJ1-4, with 7 nucleotides matching TRBD1. This CDR3 has 14 residues. Trimming at V came to 5 bases and at J to 7 bases, leaving 8 bases not matched to a gene. Per germline, CDR1 SGHNT and CDR2 YYREEE (reference sequence). The CDR3, as DNA: TGTGCCAGCAGACTTGACAGGGCGAGTGAAAAACTGTTTTTT. Residues: CASRLDRASEKLFF.

This chain links TRBV5-4 with TRBJ2-1, with 7 bases fitting TRBD2. Germline CDR1 and CDR2: SGHNT and YYREEE (reference sequence). The CDR3 is 16 residues long. Trimming at V came to 1 base and at J to 0 bases, leaving 4 bases not matched to a gene. The CDR3 spells CASSLRGGSSYNEQFF. DNA of the CDR3: TGTGCCAGCAGCTTGCGGGGCGGGAGCTCCTACAATGAGCAGTTCTTC.

The chain carries TRBV6-6 and TRBJ1-4, with D possibly TRBD1 on 6 matching bases. CDR3 length: 16 amino acids. The germline gives CDR1 MNHNY, CDR2 SVGAGI (reference sequence). The germline V and J ends were trimmed by 8 bases and 7 bases, with 23 bases remaining between them. CDR3 protein: CASSLPGGGVSEKLFF. The CDR3 DNA sequence: TGTGCCAGCTCACTTCCTGGTGGGGGCGTGAGTGAAAAACTGTTTTTT.

This clone occurred many times. V and J are TRBV6-5 and TRBJ1-2; 7 bases are shared with TRBD1. Germline CDR1 reads MNHEY; CDR2 reads SVGAGI. V lost 6 bases to trimming and J lost 2 bases; unmatched junction nucleotides: 3. The CDR3 has 13 residues. The CDR3 loop reads CASRRDSNYGYTF. CDR3 DNA sequence: TGTGCCAGCAGAAGGGACAGCAACTATGGCTACACCTTC.

The chain couples TRBV7-6 to TRBJ2-3, with 10 bases identical to TRBD2. CDR1 is SGHVS and CDR2 is FNYEAQ in the germline V gene. CDR3 length: 18 amino acids. Losses at the gene ends were 5 bases for V and 2 bases for J; bases not matched to a gene: 13. CDR3 nucleotide sequence: TGTGCCAGCAGCCCCCGCATGTCTAGCGGGGGAACCACAGATACGCAGTATTTT. This gives the protein CASSPRMSSGGTTDTQYF.

This chain connects TRBV18 to TRBJ1-2; unclear D gene. This CDR3 contains 11 residues. The ends were cut back, 6 bases at V and 4 bases at J, with 6 bases in the middle. Per the germline V gene, CDR1 is KGHSH and CDR2 is LQKENI. The CDR3: CASSYSYGYTF. CDR3 DNA: TGTGCCAGCTCGTACAGCTATGGCTACACCTTC. The whole variable domain, remainder taken from reference TRBV18 and TRBJ1-2, is NAGVMQNPRHLVRRRGQEARLRCSPMKGHSHVYWYRQLPEEGLKFMVYLQKENIIDESGMPKERFSAEFPKEGPSILRIQQVVRGDSAAYFCASSYSYGYTFGSGTRLTVV.

The chain has TRBV7-2 and TRBJ2-5; the match to TRBD2 covers 7 bases. This CDR3 is 15 amino acids long. V shed 3 bases, J shed 1 base, and the junction held 5 bases outside the gene matches. Looked up from germline, CDR1 is SGHTA and CDR2 is FQGNSA. As DNA, the CDR3 is TGTGCCAGCAGCTTGGCTAGCGGAAGCCAAGAGACCCAGTACTTC. Amino acid sequence: CASSLASGSQETQYF.

The chain couples TRBV7-2 to TRBJ1-5; D unresolved. V gave up 4 bases and J gave up 7 bases, with 11 bases separating them. CDR1 and CDR2 (germline): SGHTA, FQGNSA. This CDR3 has 13 residues. The CDR3, as DNA: TGTGCCAGCAGCTCCGACCCCTCGCAGCCCCAGCATTTT. Residues: CASSSDPSQPQHF.

The CDR3 here is CASSLQGQGMDGYTF. In nucleotides, the CDR3 is TGTGCCAGCAGCTTACAGGGCCAGGGGATGGATGGCTACACCTTC. This sequence joins TRBV11-2 and TRBJ1-2; D is possibly TRBD1 (6 bases). The CDR3 covers 15 residues. From germline, CDR1 is SGHAT and CDR2 FQNNGV. V lost 2 bases and J lost 6, with 16 bases in between.

The chain uses TRBV14 and TRBJ2-7; tentatively, D is TRBD2 (6 bases). CDR1 SGHDN and CDR2 FVKESK come from the germline V gene. The CDR3 consists of 14 residues. Trimming stripped 4 bases from V and 3 bases from J, with 13 bases between. This CDR3 is CASSRGGLSYEQYF. The CDR3 DNA follows: TGTGCCAGCAGCCGGGGAGGTTTAAGCTACGAGCAGTACTTC.

V is TRBV15 and J is TRBJ1-2; 8 nucleotides agree with TRBD1. This CDR3 is 15 amino acids long. From germline, CDR1 is LNHNV and CDR2 YYDKDF (reference sequence). The ends lost 3 bases at V and 1 base at J; junction bases unmatched: 4. The CDR3 DNA sequence: TGTGCCACCAGCAGTAACAGGGGGGATAACTATGGCTACACCTTC. Its translation: CATSSNRGDNYGYTF.

This rearrangement joins TRBV11-3 to TRBJ1-5, with D possibly TRBD1 on 5 matching bases. Germline lookup yields CDR1 SGHNT and CDR2 YENEEA. The ends were cut back, 4 bases at V and 0 bases at J, with 10 bases in the middle. This CDR3 is built from 15 residues. DNA for the CDR3: TGTGCCAGCAGCTCGAGGGACGGTAGCAATCAGCCCCAGCATTTT. This encodes CASSSRDGSNQPQHF.

The CDR3 DNA reads TGTGCCTGGAGAAATCCGGGACAGGTCGGGGAGCAGTACTTC. As protein: CAWRNPGQVGEQYF. The chain is built from TRBV30 and TRBJ2-7; 8 bases match TRBD1. V lost 3 bases, J lost 7 bases, and 11 bases stayed unmatched. Germline V gene data show CDR1 as GTSNPN and CDR2 as SVGIG (reference sequence). CDR3 length: 14 amino acids.

This clone was seen only a few times. The chain carries TRBV11-3 and TRBJ2-1, with D hard to call. The CDR3 runs 14 residues. Germline-derived CDR1 and CDR2 are SGHNT and YENEEA. V was clipped by 1 base and J by 0 bases, with 4 bases between them. CDR3: CASSLAGSYNEQFF. The DNA of the CDR3 is TGTGCCAGCAGCTTAGCCGGCTCCTACAATGAGCAGTTCTTC.

The chain carries TRBV6-5 and TRBJ1-1; D uncertain. The CDR3 has 14 residues. Trimming shortened V by 5 bases and J by 0 bases, and 10 bases separated the two germline ends. Germline values: CDR1 MNHEY, CDR2 SVGAGI. The CDR3 DNA reads TGTGCCAGCAGTCTGGAGGGATTGAACACTGAAGCTTTCTTT. Amino acid sequence: CASSLEGLNTEAFF.

This rearrangement joins TRBV10-3 to TRBJ2-7; the match to TRBD1 covers 9 bases. V lost 7 bases and J lost 5; bases outside the gene matches: 9. CDR1 and CDR2 (germline): ENHRY, SYGVKD. The CDR3 is 14 residues long. The CDR3 region is CAINRDRAVNEQYF. As DNA, the CDR3 is TGTGCCATCAATCGGGACAGGGCAGTCAACGAGCAGTACTTC.

This clone has only a few counts. One junction end disagrees with the germline gene, perhaps due to a read error. This chain uses TRBV3-1 (or the pseudogene TRBV3-2) with TRBJ2-2; TRBD2 might be the D (5 bases). This CDR3 is built from 13 residues. Per the germline V gene, CDR1 is LGHDT and CDR2 is YNNKEL (reference sequence). CDR3 in amino acids: CASSQVRAGELFF. The CDR3 DNA sequence: TGTGCCAGCAGCCAAGTGAGGGCCGGAGAGCTGTTTTTT.

Regarding this clone: Other nucleotide sequences in the sample specify the same CDR3. This chain connects TRBV12-3 or TRBV12-4 to TRBJ2-7; D call uncertain. The V gene lost 1 base and the J gene lost 4 bases, with 5 bases spanning the gap. This CDR3 comprises 12 residues. For the CDR3, the DNA is TGTGCCAGCAGTTTAGGGCGTTACGAGCAGTACTTC. Its protein is CASSLGRYEQYF.